What follows are 25 T cell receptor beta chains derived from one specimen sequenced in a study of shared T cell receptors in the human thymus. The method was immunoSEQ multiplex PCR; TCRdb's version includes in-frame clones alone and lacks a portion of them. The sample shows some 700,000 clones, around nine tenths of them seen only once. This sample also belongs to another study, concerning human thymus T cells.

The sample was thymocytes. Receptors were obtained from a boy under three years old with a congenital heart defect.

In its sample, this clone was seen once. The V gene is TRBV19, the J gene TRBJ2-1; 10 positions agree with TRBD1. The ends lost 1 base at V and 9 bases at J; junction bases unmatched: 6. This CDR3 is 15 amino acids long. Germline-derived CDR1 and CDR2 are LNHDA and SQIVND (reference sequence). The CDR3: CASSIGGTGATEQFF. In DNA, the CDR3 is TGTGCCAGTAGTATAGGTGGGACAGGGGCTACTGAGCAGTTCTTC.

The chain employs TRBV5-6 and TRBJ2-7; 7 nucleotides align to TRBD2. The CDR3 extends over 15 amino acids. Germline V CDR1 and CDR2: SGHDT, YYEEEE. The junction had 11 bases not matched to a gene; V was cut back by 6 bases and J by 2 bases. The CDR3 spells CASTHYGRETYEQYF. The CDR3 DNA reads TGTGCCAGCACCCATTATGGGAGGGAGACCTACGAGCAGTACTTC.

V usage is TRBV4-1 and J usage is TRBJ1-5; TRBD1 matches at 8 bases. Losses at the gene ends were 2 bases for V and 0 bases for J; bases not matched to a gene: 6. CDR1 is MGHRA and CDR2 is YSYEKL in the germline V gene. The CDR3 sequence is 17 residues long. The CDR3 region is CASSQRDRGRSNQPQHF. CDR3 coding DNA: TGCGCCAGCAGCCAACGTGACAGGGGCCGTAGCAATCAGCCCCAGCATTTT.

The chain has TRBV5-6 and TRBJ2-7; the match to TRBD2 covers 13 bases. The V segment lost 1 base and the J segment 7 bases; nucleotides outside the gene matches: 8. The germline V gene has CDR1 SGHDT and CDR2 YYEEEE. The CDR3 runs 16 residues. The CDR3 is CASSLNGLAGVSEQYF. CDR3 DNA: TGTGCCAGCAGCTTGAACGGACTAGCGGGAGTGAGTGAGCAGTACTTC.

The chain links TRBV7-9 to TRBJ1-4; the D is unclear. Trimming left V 2 bases short and J 5 bases short, with 12 bases between. The CDR3 is made up of 15 amino acids. Germline V gives CDR1 SEHNR, CDR2 FQNEAQ (reference sequence). Here the CDR3 DNA reads TGTGCCAGCAGCTTACAGGCGACACCCAATGAAAAACTGTTTTTT. This sequence encodes CASSLQATPNEKLFF.

The chain carries TRBV12-2 and TRBJ2-1; TRBD2, the table's D call, lacks a check against the DNA. TRBV12-2 is classified as a pseudogene. This CDR3 contains 15 residues. The CDR3 DNA reads as TGTGCAAGTCGCTTAACTAGCGGGAGTTACAATGAGCAGTTCTTC. It specifies CASRLTSGSYNEQFF.

The chain carries TRBV10-3 and TRBJ2-3; D might be TRBD1 (6 bases). CDR1 and CDR2 (germline): ENHRY, SYGVKD. Trimming removed 3 bases at V and 2 bases at J, with 15 bases between. This CDR3 has 16 residues. The CDR3 DNA sequence: TGTGCCATCAGTGAAGGAGTTGGACAGACCACAGATACGCAGTATTTT. It translates to CAISEGVGQTTDTQYF.

The chain recombines TRBV4-2 with TRBJ2-6; 7 bases line up with TRBD1. The CDR3 extends over 22 amino acids. Germline trimming cut 1 base from V and 1 base from J; bases unmatched to any gene: 19. The V gene's germline CDR1 is LGHNA and CDR2 YNFKEQ. CDR3 in DNA: TGTGCCAGCAGCCAAGTCAGAGGTGTATCTACAGGGGAAATATCTGGGGCCAACGTCCTGACTTTC. This codes for CASSQVRGVSTGEISGANVLTF.

V gene TRBV19 combines with J gene TRBJ1-3; D is unresolved. The CDR3 runs to 13 residues. CDR1 and CDR2 (germline): LNHDA, SQIVND (reference sequence). V was clipped by 7 bases and J by 3 bases, with 10 bases between them. CDR3 DNA: TGTGCCAGTAACGGGGAATATGGAAACACCATATATTTT. Protein product: CASNGEYGNTIYF.

This rearrangement joins TRBV7-8 to TRBJ2-1; a possible D gene is TRBD1 (5 bases). V was trimmed by 5 bases and J by 0 bases, leaving 20 bases between them. The germline V gene encodes CDR1 SGHVS and CDR2 FQNEAQ. CDR3 length: 18 residues. CDR3 sequence: CASSPEQLGQGSYNEQFF. The CDR3 DNA reads as TGTGCCAGCAGCCCTGAACAATTAGGCCAGGGCTCCTACAATGAGCAGTTCTTC. Complete variable domain (other parts from reference TRBV7-8 and TRBJ2-1): GAGVSQSPRYKVAKRGQDVALRCDPISGHVSLFWYQQALGQGPEFLTYFQNEAQLDKSGLPSDRFFAERPEGSVSTLKIQRTQQEDSAVYLCASSPEQLGQGSYNEQFFGPGTRLTVL.

Comments on this clone: The sample holds other DNA sequences that translate to the same CDR3. This chain links TRBV15 with TRBJ1-5; no definite D call. Trimming removed 1 base from V and 1 base from J, with 11 bases in between. Germline V gene sequence: CDR1 LNHNV, CDR2 YYDKDF (reference sequence). The CDR3 spans 16 residues. The DNA for the CDR3 is TGTGCCACCAGCAGAGGCCGGGGTTGGAGCAATCAGCCCCAGCATTTT. This translates into CATSRGRGWSNQPQHF.

This chain links TRBV6-1 with TRBJ2-2; TRBD2 matches at 9 bases. The CDR3 loop spans 22 amino acids. V lost 0 bases and J lost 3; bases outside the gene matches: 20. Germline V lookup: CDR1 MNHNS, CDR2 SASEGT. CDR3: CASSEASEGRIAGAGYTGELFF. The DNA of the CDR3 is TGTGCCAGCAGTGAAGCCTCGGAGGGGCGGATAGCGGGAGCTGGGTACACCGGGGAGCTGTTTTTT.

The chain carries TRBV4-3 and TRBJ2-7; 8 bases fit TRBD2. Germline assignment: CDR1 LGHNA and CDR2 YSLEER. Unmatched junction bases numbered 10, after V lost 0 bases and J lost 3 bases. This CDR3 spans 17 amino acids. For the CDR3, the DNA is TGCGCCAGCAGCCAAGAAGCGGGGGCTAGCTGGAACTACGAGCAGTACTTC. Residues: CASSQEAGASWNYEQYF.

This rearrangement joins TRBV10-2 to TRBJ2-3, with TRBD2 matching 10 bases. CDR3 length: 18 residues. V gave up 2 bases and J gave up 5 bases; unmatched junction bases: 13. CDR1 and CDR2 from the germline V gene are WSHSY and SAAADI. Here the CDR3 DNA reads TGCGCCAGCAGTGAGCAAGCGGGAGGGCCGTTTCAGGGAGATACGCAGTATTTT. Its protein is CASSEQAGGPFQGDTQYF.

J is TRBJ1-5 and V is TRBV6-1; D might be TRBD1 (5 bases). Trimming took off 6 bases at V and 1 base at J, with 16 bases between the two ends. This CDR3 is built from 16 residues. CDR1 is MNHNS and CDR2 is SASEGT in the germline V gene. DNA for the CDR3: TGTGCCAGCAGCGAACGGGGGAGTAAGAGCAATCAGCCCCAGCATTTT. Translating gives CASSERGSKSNQPQHF.

This clone was detected only once. This chain uses TRBV27 with TRBJ2-7; TRBD2 is a possible D gene (5 bases). Germline V gene sequence: CDR1 MNHEY, CDR2 SMNVEV (reference sequence). V lost 3 bases and J 7 bases, leaving 19 bases between the germline ends. The CDR3 loop spans 15 amino acids. The CDR3 DNA reads as TGTGCCAGCAGTTTCGGGGTCAGGACCTCTCGGGAGCAGTACTTC. As protein: CASSFGVRTSREQYF.

This chain links TRBV4-3 with TRBJ2-3; 13 bases agree with TRBD2. J lost 3 bases, V lost 4 bases, and 4 bases had no gene match. The CDR3 covers 16 residues. The germline gives CDR1 LGHNA, CDR2 YSLEER. The CDR3 protein is CASSPRTSGRTDTQYF. CDR3 sequence (DNA): TGCGCCAGCAGCCCGAGGACTAGCGGGAGAACAGATACGCAGTATTTT.

The rearrangement uses TRBV4-1 and TRBJ2-5; possible D gene TRBD2, 6 bases. CDR3 length: 17 amino acids. With 1 base removed from V and 4 bases from J, the gap between germline ends came to 19 bases. The germline V gene has CDR1 MGHRA and CDR2 YSYEKL. The CDR3 coding sequence is TGCGCCAGCAGCCAAGGAGGTTCGGGACTCATGGTAGAGACCCAGTACTTC. Its translation is CASSQGGSGLMVETQYF.

The CDR3 is CSARLFSGRKEQFF. CDR3 DNA: TGCAGCGCACGCCTTTTTAGCGGGAGAAAAGAGCAGTTCTTC. The V call is TRBV29-1, the J call TRBJ2-1; 9 bases are shared with TRBD2. Germline lookup yields CDR1 SQVTM and CDR2 ANQGSEA. V trimming: 7 bases; J trimming: 10 bases; junction bases outside the gene matches: 14. The CDR3 extends over 14 amino acids.

The chain joins TRBV7-2 to TRBJ2-3; 8 positions agree with TRBD1. CDR3 length: 16 residues. The J segment lost 0 bases and the V segment lost 5 bases, leaving 7 bases of the junction unmatched. The V gene's germline CDR1 is SGHTA and CDR2 FQGNSA. The CDR3 DNA follows: TGTGCCAGCAGCGTAACAGGGGGTAGAAGCACAGATACGCAGTATTTT. Protein: CASSVTGGRSTDTQYF.

The gene calls are TRBV28 and TRBJ2-5, with TRBD1 as a possible D gene (6 bases). CDR3 length equals 14 residues. Germline values: CDR1 MDHEN, CDR2 SYDVKM. Trimming cost V 5 bases and J 5 bases, with 15 bases left between them. In nucleotides, the CDR3 is TGTGCCAGCAGTCTGCTTGACAGGAAGGAGACCCAGTACTTC. Its protein product is CASSLLDRKETQYF.

This rearrangement joins TRBV5-8 to TRBJ1-2; possibly TRBD1 for D (6 bases). The V end lost 0 bases, the J end lost 3 bases, and 6 bases lay between the germline ends. Germline V gives CDR1 SGHTS, CDR2 YDEGEE. This CDR3 contains 13 residues. The CDR3 DNA is TGTGCCAGCAGCTTGGACAGGGACTATGGCTACACCTTC. The encoded protein is CASSLDRDYGYTF.

The J gene is TRBJ2-2, the V gene TRBV6-6, with 9 nucleotides matching TRBD1. The germline gives CDR1 MNHNY, CDR2 SVGAGI (reference sequence). V gave up 3 bases and J gave up 6 bases; unmatched junction bases: 2. The CDR3 runs 14 residues. In DNA form, the CDR3 reads TGTGCCAGCAGTTATGACAGGGGGGCCGGGGAGCTGTTTTTT. This gives the protein CASSYDRGAGELFF.

This chain links TRBV5-4 with TRBJ2-7, with 9 bases matching TRBD1. With 3 bases clipped from V and 5 bases from J, the junction kept 6 bases outside the gene matches. CDR1 and CDR2 (germline): SGHNT, YYREEE (reference sequence). The CDR3 has 14 residues. Written as DNA, the CDR3 is TGTGCCAGCAGCTCGGGACAGGGAGGGAACGAGCAGTACTTC. This sequence encodes CASSSGQGGNEQYF. Filled out from reference TRBV5-4 and TRBJ2-7, the complete variable domain reads ETGVTQSPTHLIKTRGQQVTLRCSSQSGHNTVSWYQQALGQGPQFIFQYYREEENGRGNFPPRFSGLQFPNYSSELNVNALELDDSALYLCASSSGQGGNEQYFGPGTRLTVT.

The chain employs TRBV27 and TRBJ2-1; D possibly corresponds to TRBD1 (6 bases). From germline, CDR1 is MNHEY and CDR2 SMNVEV (reference sequence). The CDR3 has 17 residues. The V gene lost 5 bases and the J gene lost 1 base, with 18 bases spanning the gap. The CDR3 protein is CASSTPDRSGSYNEQFF. The DNA of the CDR3 is TGTGCCAGCAGTACCCCGGACAGATCTGGGTCCTACAATGAGCAGTTCTTC.